This T cell receptor beta chain was obtained from a study of blood T cell repertoires in COVID-19. As originally analysed: Amplifying reference gene primers gave estimates of nucleated cell counts. Profiled with immunoSEQ multiplex PCR; TCRdb holds only in-frame clones, not every one. Clone size and the V and J calls come from that table; the DNA yielded D and trimming. The table has roughly 98,000 clones, around 82% seen once. This CDR3 has 17 amino acids. Germline V CDR1 and CDR2: GTSNPN, SVGIG (reference sequence). The ends lost 0 bases at V and 0 bases at J; junction bases unmatched: 6. Sequencing was carried out using peripheral blood. The chain employs TRBV30 and TRBJ2-2; the match to TRBD1 covers 8 bases. The sequence was obtained from a man in his 70s with active or convalescent COVID-19. The CDR3: CAWSVGQGRPNTGELFF. In DNA form, the CDR3 reads TGTGCCTGGAGTGTAGGACAGGGCAGACCGAACACCGGGGAGCTGTTTTTT.